The 25 T cell receptor beta chains presented below share a single source sample, sequenced in a study of blood T cell repertoires in COVID-19. Clones were sequenced by immunoSEQ multiplex PCR, and TCRdb holds only the in-frame ones, with some missing. There are 150,000 to 200,000 clones in the sample; more than 80% occur only once, and approximately 0.5% lies in the top ten. Sequenced material: peripheral blood. The receptors derive from a middle-aged man with acute or convalescent COVID-19.

This chain connects TRBV2 to TRBJ2-5, with TRBD1 matching 10 bases. The CDR3 consists of 16 residues. Trimming at V came to 7 bases and at J to 0 bases, leaving 8 bases not matched to a gene. The germline gives CDR1 SNHLY, CDR2 FYNNEI. CDR3 loop: CASKPRTGGYQETQYF. CDR3 nucleotide sequence: TGTGCCAGCAAACCAAGGACAGGGGGGTACCAAGAGACCCAGTACTTC.

The V call is TRBV5-4, the J call TRBJ1-1; maybe TRBD1 (5 bases). The CDR3 runs 15 residues. Germline-derived CDR1 and CDR2 are SGHNT and YYREEE (reference sequence). V lost 3 bases, J lost 0 bases, and 12 bases lay in between. The CDR3 region is CASSSVSDMNTEAFF. CDR3 sequence (DNA): TGTGCCAGCAGCTCGGTGTCGGACATGAACACTGAAGCTTTCTTT.

With respect to this clone: The same CDR3 also results from other DNA sequences found in this sample. The V gene is TRBV18, the J gene TRBJ2-7; D is unresolved. The CDR3 is 13 residues long. V dropped 3 bases and J dropped 0 bases, with 6 bases sitting between them. The germline V gene has CDR1 KGHSH and CDR2 LQKENI. CDR3 in DNA: TGTGCCAGCTCACCGCCGGGCTCCTACGAGCAGTACGTC. This encodes CASSPPGSYEQYV.

The chain links TRBV5-1 to TRBJ1-1; 8 bases align to TRBD1. J was trimmed by 4 bases and V by 0 bases; bases with no gene match: 14. This CDR3 comprises 18 residues. CDR1 and CDR2 (germline): SGHRS, YFSETQ. CDR3 DNA: TGCGCCAGCAGCTTGGGACTGGACAGGGTGGATGAAGGCACTGAAGCTTTCTTT. Protein sequence: CASSLGLDRVDEGTEAFF. Full variable domain (outside the CDR3, taken from reference TRBV5-1 and TRBJ1-1): KAGVTQTPRYLIKTRGQQVTLSCSPISGHRSVSWYQQTPGQGLQFLFEYFSETQRNKGNFPGRFSGRQFSNSRSEMNVSTLELGDSALYLCASSLGLDRVDEGTEAFFGQGTRLTVV.

This chain uses TRBV18 with TRBJ1-4, with D tentatively TRBD1 (5 bases). Trimming took off 6 bases at V and 4 bases at J, with 9 bases between the two ends. There are 13 residues in the CDR3. Per the germline V gene, CDR1 is KGHSH and CDR2 is LQKENI. DNA of the CDR3: TGTGCCAGCTCGTCGACAGTTAATGAAAAACTGTTTTTT. Translation gives CASSSTVNEKLFF. Supplemented by reference TRBV18 and TRBJ1-4, the full variable domain reads NAGVMQNPRHLVRRRGQEARLRCSPMKGHSHVYWYRQLPEEGLKFMVYLQKENIIDESGMPKERFSAEFPKEGPSILRIQQVVRGDSAAYFCASSSTVNEKLFFGSGTQLSVL.

The chain recombines TRBV19 with TRBJ2-3; 8 positions agree with TRBD2. The CDR3 has 16 amino acids. The V gene's germline CDR1 is LNHDA and CDR2 SQIVND (reference sequence). J was trimmed by 0 bases and V by 5 bases; bases with no gene match: 7. The CDR3 spells CASSDRSGDSTDTQYF. The DNA for the CDR3 is TGTGCCAGTAGTGACCGTAGCGGGGACAGCACAGATACGCAGTATTTT. The whole variable domain, remainder taken from reference TRBV19 and TRBJ2-3, is DGGITQSPKYLFRKEGQNVTLSCEQNLNHDAMYWYRQDPGQGLRLIYYSQIVNDFQKGDIAEGYSVSREKKESFPLTVTSAQKNPTAFYLCASSDRSGDSTDTQYFGPGTRLTVL.

The chain uses TRBV7-6 and TRBJ2-7; 15 bases are a match to TRBD2. The CDR3 totals 16 residues. The germline gives CDR1 SGHVS, CDR2 FNYEAQ. V shed 5 bases and J 2 bases; nucleotides not matched to a gene: 4. CDR3 sequence: CASSLGTSGGTYEQYF. The CDR3 region has the DNA TGTGCCAGCAGCCTCGGGACTAGCGGGGGGACCTACGAGCAGTACTTC.

The gene calls are TRBV15 and TRBJ2-7; a weak D match, TRBD2 (5 bases). This CDR3 spans 14 amino acids. Germline V gives CDR1 LNHNV, CDR2 YYDKDF (reference sequence). V lost 1 base to trimming and J lost 5 bases, with 12 bases between them. The CDR3 DNA sequence: TGTGCCACCAGCAGAGTGTCATTGGAGGACGAGCAGTACTTC. Its translation is CATSRVSLEDEQYF. Together with reference TRBV15 and TRBJ2-7, the CDR3 gives the full variable domain: DAMVIQNPRYQVTQFGKPVTLSCSQTLNHNVMYWYQQKSSQAPKLLFHYYDKDFNNEADTPDNFQSRRPNTSFCFLDIRSPGLGDTAMYLCATSRVSLEDEQYFGPGTRLTVT.

V usage is TRBV20-1 and J usage is TRBJ1-5; tentatively, D is TRBD1 (5 bases). V was clipped by 3 bases and J by 4 bases, with 16 bases between them. The CDR3 totals 15 residues. The germline V gene has CDR1 DFQATT and CDR2 SNEGSKA (reference sequence). The CDR3 loop reads CSASHPKGENQPQHF. CDR3 DNA: TGCAGTGCTAGTCATCCGAAAGGGGAAAATCAGCCCCAGCATTTT.

The gene calls are TRBV18 and TRBJ2-3; 7 bases agree with TRBD1. Germline V lookup: CDR1 KGHSH, CDR2 LQKENI. Unmatched junction bases numbered 7, after V lost 2 bases and J lost 5 bases. The CDR3 extends over 15 amino acids. DNA of the CDR3: TGTGCCAGCTCACCAGCCACAGGGGCGGGAGATACGCAGTATTTT. Its translation is CASSPATGAGDTQYF. Full variable domain (rest looked up from reference TRBV18 and TRBJ2-3): NAGVMQNPRHLVRRRGQEARLRCSPMKGHSHVYWYRQLPEEGLKFMVYLQKENIIDESGMPKERFSAEFPKEGPSILRIQQVVRGDSAAYFCASSPATGAGDTQYFGPGTRLTVL.

This clone occurred once. V and J are TRBV6-1 and TRBJ1-6; possibly TRBD1 for D (6 bases). V lost 7 bases and J 5 bases, leaving 12 bases between the germline ends. Germline assignment: CDR1 MNHNS and CDR2 SASEGT. CDR3 size: 14 residues. CDR3 sequence (DNA): TGTGCCAGCAACTACCAGGGGAATAATTCACCCCTCCACTTT. It encodes CASNYQGNNSPLHF.

This chain connects TRBV28 to TRBJ2-7; the D is unclear. Germline assignment: CDR1 MDHEN and CDR2 SYDVKM. This CDR3 contains 15 residues. V gave up 2 bases and J gave up 0 bases, with 11 bases separating them. The CDR3 reads CASSLGDLSSYEQYV. The CDR3 DNA follows: TGTGCCAGCAGTTTAGGTGACTTGAGCTCCTACGAGCAGTACGTC.

The chain uses TRBV11-2 and TRBJ2-7, with D perhaps TRBD1 (6 bases). V was cut by 4 bases and J by 6 bases, with 10 bases left in between. CDR1 SGHAT and CDR2 FQNNGV come from the germline V gene. This CDR3 region has 12 residues. CDR3 sequence (DNA): TGTGCCAGCAGCTCAGGACAGCTCGAGCAGTACTTC. As protein: CASSSGQLEQYF. The complete variable domain, with remaining parts taken from reference TRBV11-2 and TRBJ2-7, reads EAGVAQSPRYKIIEKRQSVAFWCNPISGHATLYWYQQILGQGPKLLIQFQNNGVVDDSQLPKDRFSAERLKGVDSTLKIQPAKLEDSAVYLCASSSGQLEQYFGPGTRLTVT.

The chain carries TRBV5-1 and TRBJ1-2; 7 bases agree with TRBD1. The CDR3 spans 13 residues. CDR1 SGHRS and CDR2 YFSETQ come from the germline V gene. The trim removed 7 bases at V and 2 bases at J, leaving 5 bases unmatched. The CDR3 bases are TGCGCCAGCCGAGGGACAGCGAACTATGGCTACACCTTC. Its translation is CASRGTANYGYTF. Full variable domain (missing parts from reference TRBV5-1 and TRBJ1-2): KAGVTQTPRYLIKTRGQQVTLSCSPISGHRSVSWYQQTPGQGLQFLFEYFSETQRNKGNFPGRFSGRQFSNSRSEMNVSTLELGDSALYLCASRGTANYGYTFGSGTRLTVV.

This chain links TRBV10-3 with TRBJ1-6; 8 bases are a match to TRBD1. CDR3 length equals 12 residues. V gave up 6 bases and J gave up 10 bases; unmatched junction bases: 2. The V gene's germline CDR1 is ENHRY and CDR2 SYGVKD. The CDR3 reads CAIRTGESPLHF. The CDR3, as DNA: TGTGCCATCAGGACAGGGGAGTCACCCCTCCACTTT.

This clone was picked up a small number of times. J is TRBJ1-6 and V is TRBV7-9; D not certain. V was clipped by 5 bases and J by 7 bases, with 15 bases between them. CDR3 length equals 15 residues. Germline V gives CDR1 SEHNR, CDR2 FQNEAQ (reference sequence). As DNA, the CDR3 is TGTGCCAGCAGCGGAGACCGGGAGGCGAATTCACCCCTCCACTTT. Residues: CASSGDREANSPLHF. The full variable domain, with the rest looked up from reference TRBV7-9 and TRBJ1-6, is DTGVSQNPRHKITKRGQNVTFRCDPISEHNRLYWYRQTLGQGPEFLTYFQNEAQLEKSRLLSDRFSAERPKGSFSTLEIQRTEQGDSAMYLCASSGDREANSPLHFGNGTRLTVT.

CDR3: CASRQGHNYGYTF. The CDR3 coding sequence is TGTGCCAGCAGACAGGGCCATAACTATGGCTACACCTTC. The genes are TRBV28 and TRBJ1-2; TRBD1 is a possible D gene (6 bases). The V gene lost 6 bases and the J gene lost 1 base, with 9 bases spanning the gap. CDR3 length: 13 residues. Looked up from germline, CDR1 is MDHEN and CDR2 is SYDVKM.

This sequence joins TRBV5-4 and TRBJ2-2; 7 nucleotides agree with TRBD1. CDR3 length: 14 residues. Trimming took 4 bases from V and 2 from J; bases not matched to a gene: 2. Germline V gene sequence: CDR1 SGHNT, CDR2 YYREEE (reference sequence). The CDR3 region is CASSRQGNTGELFF. The DNA for the CDR3 is TGTGCCAGCAGCCGACAGGGTAACACCGGGGAGCTGTTTTTT. Supplemented by reference TRBV5-4 and TRBJ2-2, the full variable domain reads ETGVTQSPTHLIKTRGQQVTLRCSSQSGHNTVSWYQQALGQGPQFIFQYYREEENGRGNFPPRFSGLQFPNYSSELNVNALELDDSALYLCASSRQGNTGELFFGEGSRLTVL.

V and J are TRBV18 and TRBJ1-5, with D perhaps TRBD1 (6 bases). Per germline, CDR1 KGHSH and CDR2 LQKENI. There are 18 residues in the CDR3. V was clipped by 3 bases and J by 2 bases, with 20 bases between them. The CDR3: CASSPTKRGGSGNQPQHF. Written as DNA, the CDR3 is TGTGCCAGCTCACCTACTAAGAGGGGGGGCTCGGGCAATCAGCCCCAGCATTTT.

The chain employs TRBV10-2 and TRBJ2-1, with D uncertain. V was clipped by 2 bases and J by 7 bases, with 9 bases between them. From germline, CDR1 is WSHSY and CDR2 SAAADI. CDR3 length: 13 amino acids. CDR3: CASSETPRNEQFF. CDR3 nucleotides: TGCGCCAGCAGTGAGACCCCTAGGAATGAGCAGTTCTTC.

The chain is built from TRBV3-1 (or the pseudogene TRBV3-2) and TRBJ2-7, with 10 bases lining up with TRBD2. Germline V lookup: CDR1 LGHDT, CDR2 YNNKEL (reference sequence). V gave up 3 bases and J gave up 5 bases; unmatched junction bases: 7. The CDR3 spans 15 residues. In DNA, the CDR3 is TGTGCCAGCAGCCAGGGTAGCGGGAGGCACAACGAGCAGTACTTC. Its protein product is CASSQGSGRHNEQYF.

The chain employs TRBV28 and TRBJ2-1; D perhaps matches TRBD2 (6 bases). CDR1 is MDHEN and CDR2 is SYDVKM in the germline V gene. V was shortened by 4 bases and J by 7 bases, with 17 bases between the two germline ends. CDR3 length: 15 residues. Here the CDR3 DNA reads TGTGCCAGCAGTTCCCACGGGGGTGGGGGTAATGAGCAGTTCTTC. This codes for CASSSHGGGGNEQFF.

Here the CDR3 DNA reads TGTGCCAGCAGCTTCCCGGCAGGGGGCGGGGAGCTGTTTTTT. It translates to CASSFPAGGGELFF. The chain has TRBV7-9 and TRBJ2-2, with 7 positions matching TRBD1. Trimming took 3 bases from V and 7 from J; bases not matched to a gene: 5. Germline V gene lookup returns CDR1 SEHNR and CDR2 FQNEAQ (reference sequence). The CDR3 is 14 amino acids.

The chain combines TRBV4-1 with TRBJ1-5; no clear D gene. Trimming removed 1 base from V and 5 bases from J, with 9 bases in between. From germline, CDR1 is MGHRA and CDR2 YSYEKL. The CDR3 runs to 14 residues. The CDR3 is CASSQVSGYQPQHF. CDR3 nucleotides: TGCGCCAGCAGCCAAGTAAGCGGATATCAGCCCCAGCATTTT.

The chain recombines TRBV6-5 with TRBJ2-3; the match to TRBD2 covers 10 bases. V was pared by 3 bases and J by 3 bases, with 6 bases of the junction left unmatched. Per the germline V gene, CDR1 is MNHEY and CDR2 is SVGAGI. The length of the CDR3 is 16 residues. For the CDR3, the DNA is TGTGCCAGCAGTTATTGGCTAGCGGGGGATACAGATACGCAGTATTTT. Translation: CASSYWLAGDTDTQYF.